This passage covers 18 T cell receptor beta chains from one sample sequenced in a study of blood T cells in healthy people across ages. A sample-barcoded 5' primer and a J-beta primer mix were used in a second PCR of about 6 to 12 cycles. TCRdb called the 5' RACE reads again in MiXCR, with one record for every CDR3 protein. The data contain more than 800,000 distinct CDR3 sequences, around 30% of them seen just once; the ten biggest clones take up 15% to 20%. Sequences were obtained from blood. The receptor set was obtained from a woman of 80 years or more in good health.

This clonotype has only a few counts. This sequence joins TRBV2 and TRBJ2-7; no clear D. This CDR3 has 11 residues. The ends were cut back, 8 bases at V and 5 bases at J, with 10 bases in the middle. CDR1 is SNHLY and CDR2 is FYNNEI in the germline V gene. As DNA, the CDR3 is TGTGCCAGCCGTTTAATGGACGAGCAGTACTTC. This translates into CASRLMDEQYF.

The V gene is TRBV6-1, the J gene TRBJ2-3; D is possibly TRBD1 or TRBD2 (6 bases each). The CDR3 loop spans 13 amino acids. The germline V gene encodes CDR1 MNHNS and CDR2 SASEGT. V was trimmed by 5 bases and J by 7 bases, leaving 13 bases between them. The CDR3 nucleotides are TGTGCCAGCAGTCCCCGAGGGGGGTATACGCAGTATTTT. Its translation: CASSPRGGYTQYF.

This clonotype was detected many times. The chain recombines TRBV7-2 with TRBJ2-1, with 11 bases identical to TRBD1. The V gene's germline CDR1 is SGHTA and CDR2 FQGNSA. The CDR3 is made up of 17 amino acids. The V segment lost 2 bases and the J segment 9 bases; nucleotides outside the gene matches: 12. The DNA of the CDR3 is TGTGCCAGCAGCTTAACTAAATTGGGACAGGGGGTGGGTGAGCAGTTCTTC. Amino acids: CASSLTKLGQGVGEQFF.

This clonotype was picked up many times. The gene calls are TRBV5-1 and TRBJ2-3; 7 bases line up with TRBD2. CDR3 size: 15 residues. The germline V gene encodes CDR1 SGHRS and CDR2 YFSETQ. The V segment lost 0 bases and the J segment 1 base; nucleotides outside the gene matches: 2. The chain's CDR3 is CASSLERGGTDTQYF. In DNA form, the CDR3 reads TGCGCCAGCAGCTTGGAGCGGGGTGGCACAGATACGCAGTATTTT. Using reference TRBV5-1 and TRBJ2-3 for the parts outside the CDR3, the full variable domain is KAGVTQTPRYLIKTRGQQVTLSCSPISGHRSVSWYQQTPGQGLQFLFEYFSETQRNKGNFPGRFSGRQFSNSRSEMNVSTLELGDSALYLCASSLERGGTDTQYFGPGTRLTVL.

The rearrangement joins TRBV20-1 to TRBJ1-2; D ambiguous. Germline loops: CDR1 DFQATT, CDR2 SNEGSKA (reference sequence). This CDR3 is 12 amino acids long. V was cut by 6 bases and J by 7 bases, with 15 bases left in between. The CDR3 region has the DNA TGCAGTGCCCCAGACGGGCTTGGTGGCTACACCTTC. Protein product: CSAPDGLGGYTF.

This clonotype was observed at least ten times. V usage is TRBV20-1 and J usage is TRBJ2-7; 9 positions agree with TRBD1. The germline CDR1 and CDR2 sequences are DFQATT and SNEGSKA (reference sequence). The CDR3 consists of 12 residues. The CDR3 DNA reads as TGCAGCTCACAGGGGGCGAAGTACGAGCAGTACTTC. It specifies CSSQGAKYEQYF.

In the case of this clonotype: Relative to the germline gene, one junction end is altered; a read error may explain this. The chain is built from TRBV10-3 and TRBJ1-4; D uncertain. The CDR3 totals 14 residues. CDR1 and CDR2 from the germline V gene are ENHRY and SYGVKD. For the CDR3, the DNA is TGTGCCATCAGGGAGTCTGGCAGTAATGAAAAACTGTTTTTT. It translates to CAIRESGSNEKLFF.

In DNA form, the CDR3 reads TGCGCCAGCAGCTTGGCCGGGACAGGGGATGAAAAACTGTTTTTT. Residues: CASSLAGTGDEKLFF. The rearrangement links TRBV5-1 to TRBJ1-4; 10 bases are shared with TRBD1. The germline CDR1 and CDR2 sequences are SGHRS and YFSETQ. V shed 0 bases and J 6 bases; nucleotides not matched to a gene: 2. CDR3 length: 15 amino acids.

This clonotype has a single count. J is TRBJ1-1 and V is TRBV9; D gene ambiguous. Trimming pared 0 bases from V and 1 base from J, leaving 4 bases between. The CDR3 is made up of 13 amino acids. Per the germline V gene, CDR1 is SGDLS and CDR2 is YYNGEE. The CDR3 loop reads CASSVESNTEAFF. CDR3 DNA: TGTGCCAGCAGCGTAGAGTCGAACACTGAAGCTTTCTTT.

This clonotype was counted ten times or more. The chain carries TRBV5-1 and TRBJ1-5; 8 bases agree with TRBD1. Germline V lookup: CDR1 SGHRS, CDR2 YFSETQ. V dropped 5 bases and J dropped 5; count of bases not matched to a gene: 6. The CDR3 loop spans 14 amino acids. This chain's CDR3 is CASSPTGDYQPQHF. CDR3 nucleotides: TGCGCCAGCAGTCCGACAGGGGATTATCAGCCCCAGCATTTT.

At least ten counts were recorded for this clonotype. This chain joins TRBV7-2 and TRBJ2-2; TRBD2 might be the D (6 bases). From germline, CDR1 is SGHTA and CDR2 FQGNSA. The germline V and J ends were trimmed by 0 bases and 1 base, with 12 bases remaining between them. The CDR3 has 17 amino acids. The CDR3 DNA sequence: TGTGCCAGCAGCTTAGCCCCGGAGGGAAAGAACACCGGGGAGCTGTTTTTT. It yields the protein CASSLAPEGKNTGELFF.

This clonotype was counted many times. The chain joins TRBV7-2 to TRBJ2-5; 16 bases match TRBD2. With V trimmed by 5 bases and J by 4 bases, 7 bases remained unmatched. The CDR3 consists of 17 residues. Germline V gene lookup returns CDR1 SGHTA and CDR2 FQGNSA. The CDR3 reads CASSLYGTSGGGETQYF. CDR3 nucleotide sequence: TGTGCCAGCAGCCTTTACGGGACTAGCGGGGGGGGAGAGACCCAGTACTTC.

This clonotype was observed at least ten times. The V gene is TRBV7-2, the J gene TRBJ1-2, with a tentative D call TRBD1 (5 bases). CDR3 length: 13 amino acids. Germline CDR1 is SGHTA and CDR2 is FQGNSA. V lost 3 bases and J 6 bases, leaving 11 bases between the germline ends. CDR3 region: CASSLGGADGYTF. In DNA, the CDR3 is TGTGCCAGCAGCTTGGGAGGGGCAGATGGCTACACCTTC.

This clonotype was counted only a few times. This chain connects TRBV20-1 to TRBJ2-2, with D perhaps given as TRBD1 or TRBD2 (6 bases each). The V gene lost 6 bases and the J gene lost 5 bases, with 16 bases spanning the gap. This CDR3 comprises 14 residues. CDR1 is DFQATT, CDR2 SNEGSKA, per germline (reference sequence). The CDR3 DNA follows: TGCAGTGCCCTGAAGGGGGGCGGGACCGGGGAGCTGTTTTTT. It yields the protein CSALKGGGTGELFF.

This clonotype was counted at least ten times. J is TRBJ1-2 and V is TRBV29-1; D ambiguous. CDR3 size: 12 residues. Trimming left V 4 bases short and J 3 bases short, with 9 bases between. Germline values: CDR1 SQVTM, CDR2 ANQGSEA. Written as DNA, the CDR3 is TGCAGCGTTGTCTCAACTGACTATGGCTACACCTTC. It specifies CSVVSTDYGYTF.

At least ten counts were recorded for this clonotype. The rearrangement links TRBV7-9 to TRBJ1-2, with D possibly TRBD1 on 5 matching bases. Germline CDR1 is SEHNR and CDR2 is FQNEAQ (reference sequence). Trimming cost V 6 bases and J 6 bases, with 20 bases left between them. This CDR3 spans 15 amino acids. For the CDR3, the DNA is TGTGCCAGCAGTCAAGAGGGTCAGGGCCGGGATGGCTACACCTTC. It yields the protein CASSQEGQGRDGYTF.

The chain uses TRBV6-1 and TRBJ2-1, with D tentatively TRBD1 (6 bases). Trimming left V 4 bases short and J 7 bases short, with 14 bases between. The CDR3 consists of 14 residues. The V gene's germline CDR1 is MNHNS and CDR2 SASEGT. The CDR3 DNA follows: TGTGCCAGCAGTGTTTCAGGGGATTGGAATGAGCAGTTCTTC. Amino acids: CASSVSGDWNEQFF.

The chain couples TRBV11-3 to TRBJ2-1; 9 bases agree with TRBD2. Germline lookup yields CDR1 SGHNT and CDR2 YENEEA. V dropped 1 base and J dropped 5; count of bases not matched to a gene: 9. The length of the CDR3 is 17 residues. The CDR3 spells CASSLGRLAARHNEQFF. CDR3 coding DNA: TGTGCCAGCAGCTTAGGGCGACTAGCGGCGCGCCACAATGAGCAGTTCTTC.